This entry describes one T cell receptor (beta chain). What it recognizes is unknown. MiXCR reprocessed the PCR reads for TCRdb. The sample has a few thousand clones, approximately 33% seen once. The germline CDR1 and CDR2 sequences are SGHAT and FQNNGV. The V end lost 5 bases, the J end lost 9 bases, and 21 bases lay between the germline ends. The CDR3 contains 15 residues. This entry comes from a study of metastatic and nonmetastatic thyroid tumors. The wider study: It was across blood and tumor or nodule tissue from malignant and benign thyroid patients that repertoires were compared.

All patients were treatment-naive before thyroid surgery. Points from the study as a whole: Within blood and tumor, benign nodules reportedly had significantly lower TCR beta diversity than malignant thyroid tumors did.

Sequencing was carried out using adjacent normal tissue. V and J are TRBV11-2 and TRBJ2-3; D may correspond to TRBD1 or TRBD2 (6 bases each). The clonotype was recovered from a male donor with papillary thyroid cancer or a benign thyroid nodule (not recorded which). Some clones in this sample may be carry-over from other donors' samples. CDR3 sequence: CASSPKGGMLETQYF. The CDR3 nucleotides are TGTGCCAGCAGCCCTAAAGGGGGGATGTTGGAGACGCAGTATTTT.